This T cell receptor (beta chain) was recorded in a study of naive CD8 T cells in extremely preterm neonates. Here immunoSEQ multiplex PCR was the method, and the copy in TCRdb shows in-frame clones only, minus some. The table shows around 7,300 clones, with approximately 90% occurring only once. Without labor or membrane rupture, elective cesareans at roughly 37-41 weeks supplied term cord blood. The CDR3 consists of 14 residues. Sequencing was performed on naive CD8+ T cells from cord blood. This receptor was taken from a newborn in good health. The chain employs TRBV21-1 and TRBJ2-7; the listed D gene, TRBD1, was not tested against the DNA. TRBV21-1 is described as a pseudogene. DNA for the CDR3: TGTGCCAGCAGCAAAGGTAGGACAGACTACGAGCAGTACTTC. Its protein is CASSKGRTDYEQYF.